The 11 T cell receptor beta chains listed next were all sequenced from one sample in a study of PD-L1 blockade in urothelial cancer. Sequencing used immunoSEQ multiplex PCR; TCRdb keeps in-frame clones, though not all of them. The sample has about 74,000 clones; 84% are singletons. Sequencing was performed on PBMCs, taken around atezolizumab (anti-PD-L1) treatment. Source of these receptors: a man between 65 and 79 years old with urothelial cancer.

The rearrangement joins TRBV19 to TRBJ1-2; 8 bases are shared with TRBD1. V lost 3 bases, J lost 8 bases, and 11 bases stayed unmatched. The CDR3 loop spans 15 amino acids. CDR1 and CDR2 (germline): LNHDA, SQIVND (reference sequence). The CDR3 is CASSIQGALVEGYTF. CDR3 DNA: TGTGCCAGTAGTATCCAGGGGGCTCTGGTGGAAGGCTACACCTTC.

This chain's CDR3 is CASSLGSGITSYYEQYF. The CDR3 DNA reads TGCGCCAGCAGCTTGGGAAGCGGGATAACTTCCTACTACGAGCAGTACTTC. The chain couples TRBV5-1 to TRBJ2-7; 7 nucleotides match TRBD2. This CDR3 is built from 17 residues. Trimming cost V 0 bases and J 3 bases; bases outside gene matches: 12. The germline V gene has CDR1 SGHRS and CDR2 YFSETQ.

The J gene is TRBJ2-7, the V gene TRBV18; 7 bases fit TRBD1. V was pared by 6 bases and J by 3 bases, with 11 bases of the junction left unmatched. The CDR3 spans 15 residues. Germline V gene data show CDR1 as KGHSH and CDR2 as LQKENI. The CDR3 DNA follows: TGTGCCAGCTCCCCCTGGGATCGGGACAGCTACGAGCAGTACTTC. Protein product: CASSPWDRDSYEQYF.

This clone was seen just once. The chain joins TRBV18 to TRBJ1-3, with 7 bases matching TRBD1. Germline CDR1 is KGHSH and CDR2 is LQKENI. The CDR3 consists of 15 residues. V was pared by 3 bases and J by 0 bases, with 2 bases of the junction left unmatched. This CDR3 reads CASSPGQLSGNTIYF. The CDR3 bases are TGTGCCAGCTCACCGGGACAGCTCTCTGGAAACACCATATATTTT.

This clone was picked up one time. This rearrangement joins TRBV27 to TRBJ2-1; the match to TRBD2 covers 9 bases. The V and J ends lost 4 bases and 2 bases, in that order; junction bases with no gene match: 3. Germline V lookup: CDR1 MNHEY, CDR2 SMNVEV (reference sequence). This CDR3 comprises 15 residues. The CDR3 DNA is TGTGCCAGCAGTTCCGCGGGAGGGCCCTACAATGAGCAGTTCTTC. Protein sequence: CASSSAGGPYNEQFF.

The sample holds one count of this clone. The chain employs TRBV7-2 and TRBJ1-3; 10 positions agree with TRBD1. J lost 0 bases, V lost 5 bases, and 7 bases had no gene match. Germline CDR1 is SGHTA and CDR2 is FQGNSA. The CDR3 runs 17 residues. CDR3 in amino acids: CASSTGQGSFSGNTIYF. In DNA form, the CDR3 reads TGTGCCAGCAGCACGGGACAGGGGTCTTTCTCTGGAAACACCATATATTTT.

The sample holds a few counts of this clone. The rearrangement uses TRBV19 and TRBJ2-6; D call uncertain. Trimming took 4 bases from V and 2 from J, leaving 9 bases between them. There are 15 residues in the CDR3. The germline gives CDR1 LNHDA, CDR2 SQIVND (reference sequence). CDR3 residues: CASSSARTGANVLTF. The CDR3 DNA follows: TGTGCCAGTAGTAGCGCTAGGACTGGGGCCAACGTCCTGACTTTC.

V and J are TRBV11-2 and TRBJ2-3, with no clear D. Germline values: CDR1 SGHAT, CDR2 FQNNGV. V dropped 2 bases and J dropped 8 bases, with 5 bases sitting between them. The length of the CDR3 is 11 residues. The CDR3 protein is CASSLTGTQYF. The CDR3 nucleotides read TGTGCCAGCAGCTTAACGGGTACGCAGTATTTT.

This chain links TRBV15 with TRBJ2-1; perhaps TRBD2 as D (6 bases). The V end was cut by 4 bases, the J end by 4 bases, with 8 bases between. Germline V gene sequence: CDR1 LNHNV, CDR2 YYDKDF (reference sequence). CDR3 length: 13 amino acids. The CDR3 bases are TGTGCCACCAGCAAGACTAGGTACAATGAGCAGTTCTTC. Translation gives CATSKTRYNEQFF.

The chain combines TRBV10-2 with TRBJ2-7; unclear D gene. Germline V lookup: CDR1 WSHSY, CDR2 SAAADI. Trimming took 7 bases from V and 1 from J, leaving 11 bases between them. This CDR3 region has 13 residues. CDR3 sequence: CASTGRVSYEQYF. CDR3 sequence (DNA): TGCGCCAGCACGGGTAGAGTGTCCTACGAGCAGTACTTC.

The CDR3 here is CASSPRARVLYNEQFF. CDR3 sequence (DNA): TGTGCCAGCTCACCGAGGGCGAGGGTCCTCTACAATGAGCAGTTCTTC. V usage is TRBV18 and J usage is TRBJ2-1; D may be TRBD2 (5 bases). The germline V and J ends were trimmed by 3 bases and 3 bases, with 15 bases remaining between them. CDR3 length equals 16 residues. The germline CDR1 and CDR2 sequences are KGHSH and LQKENI.